The clone carrying this T cell receptor (beta chain) was seen more than once but under ten times. The antigen remains unidentified. The data stem from a study of naive and memory T cell subsets. Study conclusions and caveats: A few larger clonotypes appeared in naive repertoires, especially CD8, possibly memory cells re-expressing CD45RA. Over 95% of naive TCR sequences appeared only once after error correction, unlike memory subsets.

From the second PCR step, alpha and beta chains were amplified apart. An equimolar mix of two oligonucleotides served as the beta constant-region primer for TRBC1 and TRBC2. Four rounds of PCR amplified the ligated cDNA using nested alpha and beta constant-region primers plus SP2. TCRdb reanalysed the UMI-ligation and nested PCR reads using MiXCR and keeps one entry per CDR3 protein. This sample has roughly 140,000 distinct CDR3 sequences, with approximately 21% found just once. CDR1 MDHEN and CDR2 SYDVKM come from the germline V gene. The CDR3 has 16 amino acids. V lost 2 bases to trimming and J lost 4 bases; unmatched junction nucleotides: 11.

The clonotype was recovered from a human donor in good health. Specimen: naive CD8+ T cells from blood. This rearrangement joins TRBV28 to TRBJ2-7, with 7 bases that match TRBD1. This chain's CDR3 is CASSLSLQGRMYEQYF. CDR3 in DNA: TGTGCCAGCAGTTTAAGTCTACAGGGGCGTATGTACGAGCAGTACTTC.